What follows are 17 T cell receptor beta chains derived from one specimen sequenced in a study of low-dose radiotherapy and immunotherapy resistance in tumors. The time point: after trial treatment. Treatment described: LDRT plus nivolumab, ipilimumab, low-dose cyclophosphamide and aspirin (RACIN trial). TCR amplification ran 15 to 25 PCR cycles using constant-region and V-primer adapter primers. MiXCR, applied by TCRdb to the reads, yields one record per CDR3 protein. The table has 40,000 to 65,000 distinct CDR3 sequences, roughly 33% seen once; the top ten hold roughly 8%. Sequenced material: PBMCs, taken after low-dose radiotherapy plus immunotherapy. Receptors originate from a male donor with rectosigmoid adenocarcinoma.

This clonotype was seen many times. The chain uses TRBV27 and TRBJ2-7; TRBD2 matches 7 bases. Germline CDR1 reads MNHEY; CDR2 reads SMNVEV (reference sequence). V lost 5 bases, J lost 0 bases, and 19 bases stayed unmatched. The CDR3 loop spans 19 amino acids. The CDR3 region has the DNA TGTGCCAGCAGTCCTACCCCCACTAGCGCCCGAGTGAGCTCCTACGAGCAGTACTTC. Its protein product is CASSPTPTSARVSSYEQYF.

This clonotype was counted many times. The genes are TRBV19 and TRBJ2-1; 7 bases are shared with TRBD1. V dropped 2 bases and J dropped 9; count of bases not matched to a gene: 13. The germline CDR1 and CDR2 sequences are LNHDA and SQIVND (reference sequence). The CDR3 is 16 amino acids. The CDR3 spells CASSIIGGRPLSEQFF. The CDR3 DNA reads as TGTGCCAGTAGTATAATAGGGGGCAGGCCACTTTCTGAGCAGTTCTTC.

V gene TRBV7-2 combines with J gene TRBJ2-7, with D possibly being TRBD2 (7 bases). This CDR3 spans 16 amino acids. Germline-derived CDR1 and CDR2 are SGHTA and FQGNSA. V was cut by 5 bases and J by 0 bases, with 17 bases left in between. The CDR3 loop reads CASSEPGGVSSYEQYF. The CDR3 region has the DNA TGTGCCAGCAGCGAGCCGGGGGGCGTCAGCTCCTACGAGCAGTACTTC. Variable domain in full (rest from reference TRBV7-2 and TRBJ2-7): GAGVSQSPSNKVTEKGKDVELRCDPISGHTALYWYRQSLGQGLEFLIYFQGNSAPDKSGLPSDRFSAERTGGSVSTLTIQRTQQEDSAVYLCASSEPGGVSSYEQYFGPGTRLTVT.

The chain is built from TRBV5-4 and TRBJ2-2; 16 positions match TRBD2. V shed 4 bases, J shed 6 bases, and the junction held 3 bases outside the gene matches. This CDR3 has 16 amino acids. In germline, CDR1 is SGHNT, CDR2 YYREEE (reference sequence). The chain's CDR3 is CASSPGTSGRAGELFF. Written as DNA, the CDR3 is TGTGCCAGCAGCCCCGGGACTAGCGGGAGGGCCGGGGAGCTGTTTTTT.

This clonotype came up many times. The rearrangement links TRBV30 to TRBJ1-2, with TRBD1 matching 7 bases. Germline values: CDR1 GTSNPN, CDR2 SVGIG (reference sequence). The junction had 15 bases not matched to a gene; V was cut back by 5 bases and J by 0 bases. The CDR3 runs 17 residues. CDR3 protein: CAWGRQGVSPSNYGYTF. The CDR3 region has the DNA TGTGCCTGGGGAAGGCAGGGGGTTTCGCCCTCTAACTATGGCTACACCTTC.

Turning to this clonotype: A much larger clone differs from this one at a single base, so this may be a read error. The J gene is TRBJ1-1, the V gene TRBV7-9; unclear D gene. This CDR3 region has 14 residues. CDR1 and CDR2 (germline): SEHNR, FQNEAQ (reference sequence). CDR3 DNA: TGTGCCAGCAGCTTAGATAAGATGAACAGTGAAGCTTTCTTT. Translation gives CASSLDKMNSEAFF.

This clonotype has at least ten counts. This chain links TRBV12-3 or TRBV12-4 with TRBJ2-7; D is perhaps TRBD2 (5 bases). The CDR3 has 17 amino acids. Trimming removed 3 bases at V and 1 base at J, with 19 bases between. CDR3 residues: CASSFYSFLGGSYEQYF. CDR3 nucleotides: TGTGCCAGCAGTTTCTACTCTTTCCTAGGAGGATCCTACGAGCAGTACTTC.

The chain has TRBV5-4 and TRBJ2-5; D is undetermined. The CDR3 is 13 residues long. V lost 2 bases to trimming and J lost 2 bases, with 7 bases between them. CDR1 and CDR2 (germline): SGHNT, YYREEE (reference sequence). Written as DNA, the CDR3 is TGTGCCAGCAGCTTTGTGAGACAAGAGACCCAGTACTTC. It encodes CASSFVRQETQYF. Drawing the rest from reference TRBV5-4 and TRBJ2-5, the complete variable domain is ETGVTQSPTHLIKTRGQQVTLRCSSQSGHNTVSWYQQALGQGPQFIFQYYREEENGRGNFPPRFSGLQFPNYSSELNVNALELDDSALYLCASSFVRQETQYFGPGTRLLVL.

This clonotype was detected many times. CDR3 region: CASSPRTSGVYEQYF. The DNA of the CDR3 is TGTGCCAGCAGTCCTAGGACTAGCGGGGTCTACGAGCAGTACTTC. This sequence joins TRBV27 and TRBJ2-7, with 12 bases aligning to TRBD2. Germline CDR1 MNHEY, CDR2 SMNVEV (reference sequence). After removal of 5 bases from V and 3 bases from J, the junction contained 5 bases not matched to a gene. This CDR3 spans 15 amino acids.

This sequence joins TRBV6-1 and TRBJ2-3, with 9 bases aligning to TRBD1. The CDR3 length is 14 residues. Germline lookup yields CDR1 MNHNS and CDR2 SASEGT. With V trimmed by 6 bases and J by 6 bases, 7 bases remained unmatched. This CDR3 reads CASREQGAVDTQYF. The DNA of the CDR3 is TGTGCCAGCAGGGAACAGGGGGCAGTTGATACGCAGTATTTT.

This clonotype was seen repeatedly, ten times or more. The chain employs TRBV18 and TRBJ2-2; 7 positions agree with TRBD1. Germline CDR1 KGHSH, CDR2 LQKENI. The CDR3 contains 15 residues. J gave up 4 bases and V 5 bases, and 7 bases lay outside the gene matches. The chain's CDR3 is CASSASRGTTGELFF. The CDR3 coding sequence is TGTGCCAGCTCAGCTTCCAGGGGGACCACCGGGGAGCTGTTTTTT. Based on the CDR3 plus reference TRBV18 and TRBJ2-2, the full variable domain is NAGVMQNPRHLVRRRGQEARLRCSPMKGHSHVYWYRQLPEEGLKFMVYLQKENIIDESGMPKERFSAEFPKEGPSILRIQQVVRGDSAAYFCASSASRGTTGELFFGEGSRLTVL.

The chain's CDR3 is CASSLVTGPGSNEQFF. The CDR3 DNA sequence: TGCGCCAGCAGCTTGGTGACAGGGCCTGGAAGTAATGAGCAGTTCTTC. The rearrangement joins TRBV5-1 to TRBJ2-1, with 7 positions matching TRBD1. Germline CDR1 is SGHRS and CDR2 is YFSETQ. There are 16 residues in the CDR3. The V segment lost 0 bases and the J segment 7 bases; nucleotides outside the gene matches: 10.

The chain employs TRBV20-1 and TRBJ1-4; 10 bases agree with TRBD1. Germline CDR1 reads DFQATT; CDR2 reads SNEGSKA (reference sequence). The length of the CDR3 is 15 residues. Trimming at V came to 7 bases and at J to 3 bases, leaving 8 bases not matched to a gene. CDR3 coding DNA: TGCAGTGTAATGGGGGACAGGGGATCTAATGAAAAACTGTTTTTT. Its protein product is CSVMGDRGSNEKLFF.

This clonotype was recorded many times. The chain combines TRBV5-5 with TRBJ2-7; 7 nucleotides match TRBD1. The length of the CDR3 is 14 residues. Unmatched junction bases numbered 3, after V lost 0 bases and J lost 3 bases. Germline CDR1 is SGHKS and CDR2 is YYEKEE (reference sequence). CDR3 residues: CASSLGPGGYEQYF. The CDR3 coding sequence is TGTGCCAGCAGCTTGGGGCCAGGGGGCTACGAGCAGTACTTC.

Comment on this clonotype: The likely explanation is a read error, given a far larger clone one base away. CDR3 sequence reads: CASSVGSGRGTNEQYF. CDR3 nucleotides: TGTGCCAGCAGCGTAGGTTCGGGGCGGGGGACCAATGAGCAGTACTTC. This chain joins TRBV9 and TRBJ2-7, with 7 bases identical to TRBD2. V gave up 0 bases and J gave up 7 bases; unmatched junction bases: 13. Germline CDR1 reads SGDLS; CDR2 reads YYNGEE. CDR3 length: 16 residues.

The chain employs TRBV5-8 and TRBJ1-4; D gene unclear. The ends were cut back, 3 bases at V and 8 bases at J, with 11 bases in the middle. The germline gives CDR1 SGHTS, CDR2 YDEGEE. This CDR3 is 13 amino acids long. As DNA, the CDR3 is TGTGCCAGCAGCTCTTCGTCGAGAGAAAAACTGTTTTTT. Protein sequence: CASSSSSREKLFF. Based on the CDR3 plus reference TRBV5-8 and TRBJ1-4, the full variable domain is EAGVTQSPTHLIKTRGQQATLRCSPISGHTSVYWYQQALGLGLQFLLWYDEGEERNRGNFPPRFSGRQFPNYSSELNVNALELEDSALYLCASSSSSREKLFFGSGTQLSVL.

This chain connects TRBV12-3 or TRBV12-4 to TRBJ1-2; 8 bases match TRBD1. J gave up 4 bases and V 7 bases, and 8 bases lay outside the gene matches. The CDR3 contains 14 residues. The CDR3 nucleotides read TGTGCCAGCACCTTCGGACAGGGCGGCTATGGCTACACCTTC. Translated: CASTFGQGGYGYTF.